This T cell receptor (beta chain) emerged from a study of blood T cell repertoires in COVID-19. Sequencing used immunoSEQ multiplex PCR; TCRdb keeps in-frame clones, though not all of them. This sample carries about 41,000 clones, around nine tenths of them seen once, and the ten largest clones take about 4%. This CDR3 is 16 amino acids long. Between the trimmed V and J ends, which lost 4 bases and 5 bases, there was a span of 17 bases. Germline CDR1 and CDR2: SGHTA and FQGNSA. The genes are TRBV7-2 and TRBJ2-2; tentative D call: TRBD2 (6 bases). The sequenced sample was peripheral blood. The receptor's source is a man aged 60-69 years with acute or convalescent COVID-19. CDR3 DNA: TGTGCCAGCAGCTCCGGCGGAGGGCGCCGGACCGGGGAGCTGTTTTTT. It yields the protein CASSSGGGRRTGELFF.